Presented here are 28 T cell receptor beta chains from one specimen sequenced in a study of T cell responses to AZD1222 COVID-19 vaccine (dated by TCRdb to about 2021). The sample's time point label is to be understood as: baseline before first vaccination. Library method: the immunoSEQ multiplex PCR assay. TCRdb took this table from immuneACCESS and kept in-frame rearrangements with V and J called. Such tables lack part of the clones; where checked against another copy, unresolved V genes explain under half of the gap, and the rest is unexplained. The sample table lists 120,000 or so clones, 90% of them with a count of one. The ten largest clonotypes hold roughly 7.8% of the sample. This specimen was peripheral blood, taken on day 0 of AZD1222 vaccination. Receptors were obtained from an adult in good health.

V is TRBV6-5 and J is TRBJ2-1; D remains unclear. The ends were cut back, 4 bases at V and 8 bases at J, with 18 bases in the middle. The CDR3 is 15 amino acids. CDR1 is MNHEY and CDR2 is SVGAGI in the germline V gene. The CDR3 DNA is TGTGCCAGCAGTTCCCAAAAAACAGCACCTTATGAGCAGTTCTTC. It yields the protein CASSSQKTAPYEQFF.

This chain's CDR3 is CASTLWGQGTTGELFF. DNA of the CDR3: TGTGCCAGCACCCTATGGGGACAGGGGACCACCGGGGAGCTGTTTTTT. The genes are TRBV27 and TRBJ2-2, with 10 bases fitting TRBD1. The V and J ends lost 7 bases and 4 bases, in that order; junction bases with no gene match: 9. This CDR3 is built from 16 residues. Germline CDR1 is MNHEY and CDR2 is SMNVEV (reference sequence).

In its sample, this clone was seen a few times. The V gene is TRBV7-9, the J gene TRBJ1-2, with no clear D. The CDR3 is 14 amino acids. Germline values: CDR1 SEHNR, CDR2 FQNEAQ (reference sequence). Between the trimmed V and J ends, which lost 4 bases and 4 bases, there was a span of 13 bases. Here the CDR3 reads CASSWYPAGYGYTF. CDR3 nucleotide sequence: TGTGCCAGCAGCTGGTACCCGGCGGGCTATGGCTACACCTTC. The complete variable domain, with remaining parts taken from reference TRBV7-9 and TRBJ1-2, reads DTGVSQNPRHKITKRGQNVTFRCDPISEHNRLYWYRQTLGQGPEFLTYFQNEAQLEKSRLLSDRFSAERPKGSFSTLEIQRTEQGDSAMYLCASSWYPAGYGYTFGSGTRLTVV.

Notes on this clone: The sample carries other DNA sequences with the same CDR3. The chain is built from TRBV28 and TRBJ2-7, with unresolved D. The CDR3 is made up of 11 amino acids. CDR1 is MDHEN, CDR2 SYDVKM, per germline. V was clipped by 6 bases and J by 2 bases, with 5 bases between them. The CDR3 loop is CASSPAYEQYF. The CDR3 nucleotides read TGTGCCAGCAGCCCCGCCTACGAGCAGTACTTC.

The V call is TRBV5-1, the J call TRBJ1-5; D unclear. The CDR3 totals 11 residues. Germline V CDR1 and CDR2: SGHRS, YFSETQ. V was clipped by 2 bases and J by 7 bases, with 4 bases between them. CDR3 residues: CASSFRQPQHF. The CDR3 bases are TGCGCCAGCAGCTTTAGACAGCCCCAGCATTTT.

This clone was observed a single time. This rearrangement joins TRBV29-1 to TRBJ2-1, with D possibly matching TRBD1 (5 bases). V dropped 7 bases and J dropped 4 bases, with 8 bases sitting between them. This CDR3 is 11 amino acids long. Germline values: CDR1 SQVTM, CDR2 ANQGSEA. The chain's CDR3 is CSAQVYNEQFF. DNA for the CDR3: TGCAGCGCACAGGTATACAATGAGCAGTTCTTC.

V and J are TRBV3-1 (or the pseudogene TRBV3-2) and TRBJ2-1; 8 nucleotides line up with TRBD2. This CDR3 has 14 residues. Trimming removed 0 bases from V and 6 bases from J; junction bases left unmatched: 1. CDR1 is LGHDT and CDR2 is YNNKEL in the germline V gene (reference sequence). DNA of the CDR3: TGTGCCAGCAGCCAAGAGGGGACTAGCAATGAGCAGTTCTTC. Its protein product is CASSQEGTSNEQFF.

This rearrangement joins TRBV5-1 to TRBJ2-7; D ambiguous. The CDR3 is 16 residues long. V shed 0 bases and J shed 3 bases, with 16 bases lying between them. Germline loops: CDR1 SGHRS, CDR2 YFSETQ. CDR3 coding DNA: TGCGCCAGCAGCTTGGGTCGGGCTGCGTCGAGCTACGAGCAGTACTTC. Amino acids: CASSLGRAASSYEQYF.

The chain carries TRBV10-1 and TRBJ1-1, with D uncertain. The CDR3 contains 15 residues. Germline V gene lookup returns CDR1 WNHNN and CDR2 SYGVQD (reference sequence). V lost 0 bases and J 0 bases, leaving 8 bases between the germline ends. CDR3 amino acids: CASSESPEMNTEAFF. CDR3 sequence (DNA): TGCGCCAGCAGTGAGTCGCCCGAGATGAACACTGAAGCTTTCTTT.

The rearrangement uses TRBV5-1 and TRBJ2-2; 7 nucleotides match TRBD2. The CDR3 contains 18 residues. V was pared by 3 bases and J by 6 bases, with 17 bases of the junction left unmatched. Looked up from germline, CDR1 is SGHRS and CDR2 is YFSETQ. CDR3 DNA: TGCGCCAGCAGCTCAACCGAGTGGGCGGGAGACGCCGCCGGGGAGCTGTTTTTT. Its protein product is CASSSTEWAGDAAGELFF.

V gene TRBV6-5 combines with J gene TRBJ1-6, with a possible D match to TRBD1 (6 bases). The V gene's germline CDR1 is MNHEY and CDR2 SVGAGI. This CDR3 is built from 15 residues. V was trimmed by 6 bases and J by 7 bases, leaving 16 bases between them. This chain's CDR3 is CASRNNWGTNSPLHF. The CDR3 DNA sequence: TGTGCCAGCAGGAACAATTGGGGGACAAATTCACCCCTCCACTTT.

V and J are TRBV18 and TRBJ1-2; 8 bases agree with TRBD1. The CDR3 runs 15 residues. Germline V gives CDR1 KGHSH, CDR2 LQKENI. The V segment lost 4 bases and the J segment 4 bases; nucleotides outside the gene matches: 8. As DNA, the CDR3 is TGTGCCAGCTCACTAACTGTCGACAGGGGCTATGGCTACACCTTC. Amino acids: CASSLTVDRGYGYTF.

CDR3 loop: CASSSNSGTGGNQPQHF. The CDR3 DNA reads as TGTGCCAGCAGTTCCAACTCCGGGACAGGGGGAAATCAGCCCCAGCATTTT. The chain employs TRBV6-2 or TRBV6-3 and TRBJ1-5; 11 bases match TRBD1. This CDR3 is 17 amino acids long. Germline V lookup: CDR1 MNHEY, CDR2 SVGEGT. V shed 4 bases, J shed 4 bases, and the junction held 9 bases outside the gene matches.

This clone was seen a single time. The CDR3 DNA reads TGTGCCAGCTCACAACACGGGACAGGCAACTATGGCTACACCTTC. Translation gives CASSQHGTGNYGYTF. This chain connects TRBV18 to TRBJ1-2, with TRBD1 matching over 8 bases. V trimming: 4 bases; J trimming: 2 bases; junction bases outside the gene matches: 6. The CDR3 runs 15 residues. The germline gives CDR1 KGHSH, CDR2 LQKENI.

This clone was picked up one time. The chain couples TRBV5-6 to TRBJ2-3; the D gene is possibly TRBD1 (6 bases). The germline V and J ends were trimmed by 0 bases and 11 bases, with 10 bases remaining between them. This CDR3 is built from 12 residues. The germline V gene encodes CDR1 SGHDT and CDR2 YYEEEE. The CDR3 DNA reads TGTGCCAGCAGCTTGGGGGGGCCCCGGCAGTATTTT. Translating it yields CASSLGGPRQYF.

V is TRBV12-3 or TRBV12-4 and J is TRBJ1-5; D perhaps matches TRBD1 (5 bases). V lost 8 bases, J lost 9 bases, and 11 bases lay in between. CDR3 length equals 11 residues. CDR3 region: CASLGQGPQHF. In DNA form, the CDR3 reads TGTGCCAGCCTAGGTCAGGGGCCCCAGCATTTT.

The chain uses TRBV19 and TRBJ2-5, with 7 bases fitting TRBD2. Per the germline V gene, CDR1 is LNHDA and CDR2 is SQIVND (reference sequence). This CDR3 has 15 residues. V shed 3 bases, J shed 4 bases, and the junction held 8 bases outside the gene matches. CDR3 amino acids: CASSILGGVGETQYF. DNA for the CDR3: TGTGCCAGTAGTATTCTTGGGGGGGTGGGAGAGACCCAGTACTTC.

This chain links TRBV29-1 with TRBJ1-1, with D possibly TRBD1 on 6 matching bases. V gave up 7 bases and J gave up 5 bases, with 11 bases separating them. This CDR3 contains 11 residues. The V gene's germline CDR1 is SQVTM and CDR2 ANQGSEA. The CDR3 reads CSAQGQTEAFF. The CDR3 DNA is TGCAGCGCCCAGGGGCAGACTGAAGCTTTCTTT.

CDR3 DNA sequence: TGTGCCAGCAGCCAAGAAACTAGCGGGAGGCGGGAGCAGTTCTTC. Translation gives CASSQETSGRREQFF. This chain uses TRBV14 with TRBJ2-1; the match to TRBD2 covers 12 bases. The CDR3 covers 15 residues. Germline CDR1 reads SGHDN; CDR2 reads FVKESK. The V gene end was trimmed by 0 bases and the J gene end by 10 bases; junction bases not matched to a gene: 4.

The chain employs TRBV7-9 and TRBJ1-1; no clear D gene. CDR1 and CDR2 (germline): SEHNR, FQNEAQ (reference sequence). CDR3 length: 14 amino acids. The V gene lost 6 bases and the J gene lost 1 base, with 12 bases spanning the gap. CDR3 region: CASSTALSNTEAFF. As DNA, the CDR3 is TGTGCCAGCAGTACGGCCTTATCGAACACTGAAGCTTTCTTT.

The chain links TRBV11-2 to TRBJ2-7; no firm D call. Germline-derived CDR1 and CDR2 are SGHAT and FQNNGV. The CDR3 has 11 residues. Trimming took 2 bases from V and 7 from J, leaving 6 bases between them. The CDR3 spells CASSLQLEQYF. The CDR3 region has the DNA TGTGCCAGCAGCTTACAATTAGAGCAGTACTTC. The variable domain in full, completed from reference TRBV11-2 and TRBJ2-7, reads EAGVAQSPRYKIIEKRQSVAFWCNPISGHATLYWYQQILGQGPKLLIQFQNNGVVDDSQLPKDRFSAERLKGVDSTLKIQPAKLEDSAVYLCASSLQLEQYFGPGTRLTVT.

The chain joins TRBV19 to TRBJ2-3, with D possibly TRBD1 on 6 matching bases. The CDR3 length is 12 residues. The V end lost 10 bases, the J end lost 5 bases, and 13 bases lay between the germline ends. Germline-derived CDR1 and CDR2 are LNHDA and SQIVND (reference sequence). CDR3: CATRDIGDTQYF. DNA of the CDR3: TGTGCCACCAGGGACATTGGAGATACGCAGTATTTT.

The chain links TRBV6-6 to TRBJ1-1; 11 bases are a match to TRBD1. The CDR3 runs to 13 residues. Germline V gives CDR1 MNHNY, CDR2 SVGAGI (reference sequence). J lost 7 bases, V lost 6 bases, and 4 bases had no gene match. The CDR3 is CASSQGQGVEAFF. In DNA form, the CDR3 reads TGTGCCAGCAGCCAGGGACAGGGGGTTGAAGCTTTCTTT.

The CDR3: CASSYSFWTGLSYEQYF. Written as DNA, the CDR3 is TGTGCCAGCAGTTACTCGTTTTGGACAGGGTTAAGCTACGAGCAGTACTTC. The genes are TRBV6-2 or TRBV6-3 and TRBJ2-7, with TRBD1 matching over 8 bases. V dropped 0 bases and J dropped 3; count of bases not matched to a gene: 10. This CDR3 has 17 amino acids. Looked up from germline, CDR1 is MNHEY and CDR2 is SVGEGT.

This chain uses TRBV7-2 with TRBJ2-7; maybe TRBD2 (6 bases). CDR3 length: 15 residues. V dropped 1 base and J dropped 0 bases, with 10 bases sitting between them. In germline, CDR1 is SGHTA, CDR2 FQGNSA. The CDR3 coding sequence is TGTGCCAGCAGCTTAGATCGGGGAGGCTCCTACGAGCAGTACTTC. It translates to CASSLDRGGSYEQYF.

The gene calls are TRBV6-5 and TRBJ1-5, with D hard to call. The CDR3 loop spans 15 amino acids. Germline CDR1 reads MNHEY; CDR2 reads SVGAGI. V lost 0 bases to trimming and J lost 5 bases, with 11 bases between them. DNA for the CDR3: TGTGCCAGCAGTTACTCCGGGGTTTGGGATCAGCCCCAGCATTTT. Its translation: CASSYSGVWDQPQHF.

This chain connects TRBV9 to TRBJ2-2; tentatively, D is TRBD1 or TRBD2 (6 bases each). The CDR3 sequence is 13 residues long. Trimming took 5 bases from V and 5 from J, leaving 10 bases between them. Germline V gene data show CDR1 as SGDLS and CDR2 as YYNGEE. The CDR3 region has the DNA TGTGCCAGCAGAGAAGGGGGGACCGGGGAGCTGTTTTTT. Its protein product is CASREGGTGELFF.

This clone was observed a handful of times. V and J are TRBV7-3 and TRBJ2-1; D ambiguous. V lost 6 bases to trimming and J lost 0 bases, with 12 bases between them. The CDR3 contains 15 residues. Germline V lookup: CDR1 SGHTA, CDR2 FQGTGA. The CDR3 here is CASSSDATSYNEQFF. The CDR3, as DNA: TGTGCCAGCAGTTCCGACGCGACCTCCTACAATGAGCAGTTCTTC.